Presented here are 21 T cell receptor beta chains from one specimen sequenced in a study of CD8 T cells in Susac syndrome (dated by TCRdb to the late 2010s). Libraries were built with the immunoSEQ multiplex PCR assay. RNA was extracted with the RNeasy kit and about 0.5 to 1 ug was reverse transcribed using random hexamers. TCRdb reprocessing: public reads trimmed at Q25 with fastp, clones called with MiXCR, in-frame beta chains kept. Here each entry gathers all rows of one CDR3 protein and keeps the most common genes and DNA. The sample includes some 260,000 distinct CDR3 sequences, with approximately 92% observed a single time. The ten largest account for approximately 0.07% of the sample. The sample taken for sequencing was CD4+ T cells from PBMCs. Source of these receptors: a human donor with multiple sclerosis.

The rearrangement links TRBV20-1 to TRBJ2-5; 12 bases line up with TRBD2. Germline V gene lookup returns CDR1 DFQATT and CDR2 SNEGSKA (reference sequence). This CDR3 is 13 amino acids long. With V trimmed by 8 bases and J by 4 bases, 5 bases remained unmatched. CDR3 in amino acids: CSRRLAGVETQYF. The CDR3 DNA is TGCAGTAGAAGACTAGCGGGAGTAGAGACCCAGTACTTC.

The chain has TRBV12-3 or TRBV12-4 and TRBJ1-1; tentatively, D is TRBD1 (6 bases). The CDR3 length is 13 residues. The germline V and J ends were trimmed by 3 bases and 1 base, with 6 bases remaining between them. CDR3 sequence: CASSLGANTEAFF. DNA for the CDR3: TGTGCCAGCAGTTTGGGGGCGAACACTGAAGCTTTCTTT.

The chain carries TRBV29-1 and TRBJ1-1; 8 bases agree with TRBD1. V was pared by 6 bases and J by 2 bases, with 11 bases of the junction left unmatched. The CDR3 totals 15 residues. Germline V gene lookup returns CDR1 SQVTM and CDR2 ANQGSEA. CDR3 coding DNA: TGCAGCGTCTCCTGGGGACAGGTATCTAACACTGAAGCTTTCTTT. This encodes CSVSWGQVSNTEAFF.

This sequence joins TRBV29-1 and TRBJ1-1, with D unresolved. This CDR3 has 14 amino acids. Trimming cost V 8 bases and J 1 base, with 17 bases left between them. The germline V gene has CDR1 SQVTM and CDR2 ANQGSEA. CDR3 loop: CSLRLLEGNTEAFF. For the CDR3, the DNA is TGCAGCTTACGGCTGCTGGAGGGGAACACTGAAGCTTTCTTT.

This clonotype was counted a single time. The chain joins TRBV7-9 to TRBJ2-3; 7 bases fit TRBD2. V shed 1 base and J 6 bases; nucleotides not matched to a gene: 10. The germline gives CDR1 SEHNR, CDR2 FQNEAQ (reference sequence). The CDR3 spans 16 residues. The CDR3 region is CASSLGSGIRGDTQYF. CDR3 bases: TGTGCCAGCAGCTTAGGCAGCGGGATCCGGGGGGATACGCAGTATTTT.

The rearrangement joins TRBV19 to TRBJ2-1; D may be TRBD2 (6 bases). The CDR3 spans 17 residues. V was trimmed by 6 bases and J by 0 bases, leaving 18 bases between them. CDR1 is LNHDA, CDR2 SQIVND, per germline (reference sequence). This CDR3 is CASSPGTDKNSYNEQFF. Written as DNA, the CDR3 is TGTGCCAGTAGCCCGGGGACTGACAAAAACTCCTACAATGAGCAGTTCTTC.

The chain links TRBV28 to TRBJ1-2; TRBD1 might be the D (6 bases). The germline V gene encodes CDR1 MDHEN and CDR2 SYDVKM. This CDR3 has 13 residues. V lost 7 bases and J 5 bases, leaving 14 bases between the germline ends. Written as DNA, the CDR3 is TGTGCCAGCACTACCATACAGGGATATGGCTACACCTTC. Translation gives CASTTIQGYGYTF.

This clonotype has only one observation. This sequence joins TRBV6-5 and TRBJ1-2; a possible D gene is TRBD1 (5 bases). CDR3 length equals 15 residues. Germline values: CDR1 MNHEY, CDR2 SVGAGI. V was shortened by 4 bases and J by 4 bases, with 16 bases between the two germline ends. For the CDR3, the DNA is TGTGCCAGCAGTTCCACCCCGGGGGAAGTCTATGGCTACACCTTC. Translating gives CASSSTPGEVYGYTF.

The chain couples TRBV2 to TRBJ2-4, with 12 nucleotides matching TRBD2. V trimming: 6 bases; J trimming: 7 bases; junction bases outside the gene matches: 7. CDR3 size: 15 residues. Germline CDR1 SNHLY, CDR2 FYNNEI. This CDR3 reads CASSPLAGGLNIQYF. CDR3 bases: TGTGCCAGCAGCCCCCTAGCGGGAGGGCTGAACATTCAGTACTTC.

The V gene is TRBV10-3, the J gene TRBJ2-7; unclear D gene. CDR3 length: 12 residues. The V gene's germline CDR1 is ENHRY and CDR2 SYGVKD. Trimming shortened V by 5 bases and J by 5 bases, and 10 bases separated the two germline ends. CDR3 loop: CAISSNDNEQYF. The CDR3 DNA sequence: TGTGCCATCAGTAGCAACGACAACGAGCAGTACTTC.

The rearrangement links TRBV12-3 or TRBV12-4 to TRBJ1-6; D unclear. The CDR3 sequence is 15 residues long. Trimming stripped 3 bases from V and 0 bases from J, with 6 bases between. CDR3 in DNA: TGTGCCAGCAGTTTCGAAAGCTCCTATAATTCACCCCTCCACTTT. Its protein product is CASSFESSYNSPLHF.

The chain carries TRBV12-3 or TRBV12-4 and TRBJ2-1; no clear D gene. V lost 7 bases and J lost 1, with 8 bases in between. The CDR3 is 13 amino acids. CDR3 in DNA: TGTGCCAGCACCGGTGTGTCCTACAATGAGCAGTTCTTC. Amino acid sequence: CASTGVSYNEQFF.

The chain employs TRBV28 and TRBJ2-3, with 8 bases that match TRBD1. Germline V CDR1 and CDR2: MDHEN, SYDVKM. The junction had 13 bases not matched to a gene; V was cut back by 8 bases and J by 0 bases. This CDR3 spans 17 amino acids. DNA for the CDR3: TGTGCCAGCCATCCACCCTCAGGGGGCGTGAGCACAGATACGCAGTATTTT. Translated: CASHPPSGGVSTDTQYF.

V is TRBV2 and J is TRBJ2-2; D possibly corresponds to TRBD1 (5 bases). V was clipped by 6 bases and J by 7 bases, with 12 bases between them. This CDR3 comprises 13 residues. Germline V gene data show CDR1 as SNHLY and CDR2 as FYNNEI. CDR3 in DNA: TGTGCCAGCAGCCCCAGACAGTACGGGGAGCTGTTTTTT. Amino acid sequence: CASSPRQYGELFF.

This chain uses TRBV7-3 with TRBJ2-7, with D hard to call. Germline values: CDR1 SGHTA, CDR2 FQGTGA. V lost 1 base, J lost 0 bases, and 10 bases lay in between. This CDR3 is 15 amino acids long. The CDR3 DNA follows: TGTGCCAGCAGCTTAAGCGTCGAAAGCTCCTACGAGCAGTACTTC. Translation gives CASSLSVESSYEQYF. Using reference TRBV7-3 and TRBJ2-7 for the parts outside the CDR3, the full variable domain is GAGVSQTPSNKVTEKGKYVELRCDPISGHTALYWYRQSLGQGPEFLIYFQGTGAADDSGLPNDRFFAVRPEGSVSTLKIQRTERGDSAVYLCASSLSVESSYEQYFGPGTRLTVT.

The chain is built from TRBV6-2 or TRBV6-3 and TRBJ2-7; D tentatively reads TRBD1 or TRBD2 (5 bases each). Germline values: CDR1 MNHEY, CDR2 SVGEGT. Between the trimmed V and J ends, which lost 0 bases and 6 bases, there was a span of 12 bases. The CDR3 is 14 amino acids. This CDR3 is CASSYSRGRGEQYV. The CDR3 DNA is TGTGCCAGCAGTTACTCGAGGGGCCGGGGCGAGCAGTACGTC.

The chain joins TRBV7-9 to TRBJ1-1; unclear D gene. The CDR3 runs 15 residues. From germline, CDR1 is SEHNR and CDR2 FQNEAQ (reference sequence). With 1 base removed from V and 1 base from J, the gap between germline ends came to 10 bases. DNA of the CDR3: TGTGCCAGCAGCTTAGGTAGCGGAGAGAACACTGAAGCTTTCTTT. Translated: CASSLGSGENTEAFF.

The CDR3 DNA reads as TGCAGCGTTGAAAGGACAGGGGGAAACACTGAAGCTTTCTTT. It is translated as CSVERTGGNTEAFF. This rearrangement joins TRBV29-1 to TRBJ1-1; 10 nucleotides line up with TRBD1. CDR3 length: 14 residues. Germline values: CDR1 SQVTM, CDR2 ANQGSEA. The V gene end was trimmed by 2 bases and the J gene end by 2 bases; junction bases not matched to a gene: 2.

The gene calls are TRBV9 and TRBJ2-7, with D possibly matching TRBD2 (5 bases). Trimming stripped 0 bases from V and 0 bases from J, with 10 bases between. Germline V gene data show CDR1 as SGDLS and CDR2 as YYNGEE. There are 15 residues in the CDR3. In DNA, the CDR3 is TGTGCCAGCAGCGTAGGGGTAGGGAGCTCCTACGAGCAGTACTTC. Its translation: CASSVGVGSSYEQYF.

The chain combines TRBV6-5 with TRBJ1-2, with D unclear. V shed 2 bases and J shed 2 bases, with 6 bases lying between them. Germline values: CDR1 MNHEY, CDR2 SVGAGI. CDR3 length equals 13 residues. The CDR3 here is CASSYTRNYGYTF. In nucleotides, the CDR3 is TGTGCCAGCAGTTACACGAGAAACTATGGCTACACCTTC.

This clonotype was recorded once. The V and J genes are TRBV2 and TRBJ2-3; D call uncertain. This CDR3 contains 13 residues. Deletions cut 6 bases from V and 6 bases from J, with 13 bases between. Germline V gene sequence: CDR1 SNHLY, CDR2 FYNNEI. As DNA, the CDR3 is TGTGCCAGCAGCCTACGACTGGATGATACGCAGTATTTT. It codes for CASSLRLDDTQYF.